The text below deals with one T cell receptor (beta chain). As yet, its antigen is unknown. CDR3 length: 12 residues. V was shortened by 6 bases and J by 6 bases, with 12 bases between the two germline ends. The V gene's germline CDR1 is KGHSH and CDR2 LQKENI. This sample stems from a study of cytomegalovirus exposure and HLA in healthy donors. PCR primers comprised 60 Vbeta and 13 Jbeta primers. Sequencing was performed with immunoSEQ multiplex PCR; in TCRdb, only in-frame clones are kept and a portion is missing. The sample includes approximately 150,000 clones, roughly 81% of them seen just once. Broader study findings: The study reported that TCR beta sequences accurately predicted HLA-A and HLA-B alleles in most subjects.

The clonotype originates from a man aged 25 to 40 in good health and CMV-seropositive. The sample was PBMCs. The V call is TRBV18, the J call TRBJ2-7, with no clear D. The CDR3 DNA reads TGTGCCAGCTCTACCTCGGGTGGCGAGCAGTACGTC. Protein product: CASSTSGGEQYV.